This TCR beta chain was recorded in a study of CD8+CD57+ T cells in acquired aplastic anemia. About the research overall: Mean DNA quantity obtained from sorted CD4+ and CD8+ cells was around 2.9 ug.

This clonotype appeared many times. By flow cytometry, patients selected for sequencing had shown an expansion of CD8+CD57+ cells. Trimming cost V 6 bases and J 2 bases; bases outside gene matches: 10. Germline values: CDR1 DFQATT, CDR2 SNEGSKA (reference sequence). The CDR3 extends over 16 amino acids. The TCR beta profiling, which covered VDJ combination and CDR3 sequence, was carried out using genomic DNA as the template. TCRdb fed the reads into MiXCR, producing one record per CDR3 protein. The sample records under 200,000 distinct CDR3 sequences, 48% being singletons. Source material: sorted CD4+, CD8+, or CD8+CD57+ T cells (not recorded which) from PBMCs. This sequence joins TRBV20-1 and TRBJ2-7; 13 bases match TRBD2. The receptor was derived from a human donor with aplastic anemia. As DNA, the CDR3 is TGCAGTGCCACTAGCGGGAGGGCCTCTGGTACCTACGAGCAGTACTTC. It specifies CSATSGRASGTYEQYF.